Below are 21 T cell receptor beta chains sequenced from a single sample in a study of OX40 agonist ivuxolimab in advanced cancers. Sequencing used immunoSEQ multiplex PCR; TCRdb keeps in-frame clones, though not all of them. The sample lists 50,000 to 70,000 clones, roughly 87% occurring once. Sequencing used CD4+ or CD8+ T cells sorted from blood, obtained in a trial of the OX40 agonist ivuxolimab. These receptors came from an adult with an advanced solid tumor such as melanoma, head and neck, liver or kidney cancer.

This clone was recorded only once. The chain has TRBV15 and TRBJ1-2, with 11 bases aligning to TRBD1. V lost 3 bases to trimming and J lost 5 bases; unmatched junction nucleotides: 11. The CDR3 length is 17 residues. The germline gives CDR1 LNHNV, CDR2 YYDKDF (reference sequence). This chain's CDR3 is CATSRSSGTGGVYGYTF. DNA for the CDR3: TGTGCCACCAGCAGGTCTTCCGGGACAGGGGGGGTATATGGCTACACCTTC.

The table lists this clone with many counts. V is TRBV29-1 and J is TRBJ1-4; no reliable D call. Germline V gene data show CDR1 as SQVTM and CDR2 as ANQGSEA. The CDR3 has 12 residues. V was trimmed by 5 bases and J by 0 bases, leaving 4 bases between them. The CDR3 protein is CSVIATNEKLFF. CDR3 DNA: TGCAGCGTTATCGCAACTAATGAAAAACTGTTTTTT.

The CDR3 region has the DNA TGTGCCAGCAGTCAAGAGGGGAGTAGGGACACTGAAGCTTTCTTT. Residues: CASSQEGSRDTEAFF. The gene calls are TRBV28 and TRBJ1-1; D might be TRBD1 (5 bases). The V gene's germline CDR1 is MDHEN and CDR2 SYDVKM. V was cut by 5 bases and J by 3 bases, with 16 bases left in between. This CDR3 comprises 15 residues.

This clone appeared once. The chain uses TRBV6-1 and TRBJ2-3, with 10 bases identical to TRBD2. Germline loops: CDR1 MNHNS, CDR2 SASEGT. The trim removed 7 bases at V and 5 bases at J, leaving 9 bases unmatched. CDR3 size: 15 residues. CDR3 region: CASTLAGGRLDTQYF. DNA for the CDR3: TGTGCCAGCACCTTAGCGGGAGGCCGGTTAGATACGCAGTATTTT.

The chain recombines TRBV12-5 with TRBJ2-1; the match to TRBD1 covers 7 bases. The CDR3 is 15 residues long. The V and J ends lost 6 bases and 4 bases, in that order; junction bases with no gene match: 9. Germline CDR1 and CDR2: LGHNT and FRNRAP. The chain's CDR3 is CASGSGTAFYNEQFF. CDR3 coding DNA: TGTGCTAGTGGATCCGGGACAGCTTTTTACAATGAGCAGTTCTTC.

The chain uses TRBV29-1 and TRBJ2-7, with TRBD1 matching over 12 bases. CDR1 is SQVTM and CDR2 is ANQGSEA in the germline V gene. Losses at the gene ends were 0 bases for V and 7 bases for J; bases not matched to a gene: 7. This CDR3 comprises 15 residues. Here the CDR3 reads CSVEDPGQGAGEQYF. DNA of the CDR3: TGCAGCGTTGAAGATCCGGGACAGGGGGCCGGGGAGCAGTACTTC.

CDR3 sequence (DNA): TGTGCCTGGAGTGCCGGGACAGGGGTTGGCTACACCTTC. Its protein is CAWSAGTGVGYTF. This chain links TRBV30 with TRBJ1-2, with 10 bases that match TRBD1. The CDR3 loop spans 13 amino acids. CDR1 is GTSNPN, CDR2 SVGIG, per germline (reference sequence). V was pared by 1 base and J by 7 bases, with 3 bases of the junction left unmatched.

The gene calls are TRBV19 and TRBJ1-2; tentative D call: TRBD1 (5 bases). V shed 0 bases and J shed 8 bases, with 13 bases lying between them. Germline CDR1 is LNHDA and CDR2 is SQIVND (reference sequence). The CDR3 is 14 amino acids. The CDR3 protein is CASSIEGRGHGYTF. CDR3 sequence (DNA): TGTGCCAGTAGTATAGAGGGAAGGGGCCACGGCTACACCTTC.

The chain has TRBV9 and TRBJ2-7; TRBD2 might be the D (6 bases). The ends were cut back, 2 bases at V and 1 base at J, with 13 bases in the middle. The V gene's germline CDR1 is SGDLS and CDR2 YYNGEE. This CDR3 spans 15 amino acids. The CDR3 DNA sequence: TGTGCCAGCAGCGTTGGGGTTAGCGGTTCCTACGAGCAGTACTTC. Residues: CASSVGVSGSYEQYF.

V is TRBV28 and J is TRBJ2-7, with D possibly being TRBD2 (6 bases). The length of the CDR3 is 14 residues. With 1 base removed from V and 11 bases from J, the gap between germline ends came to 18 bases. CDR1 MDHEN and CDR2 SYDVKM come from the germline V gene. Here the CDR3 reads CASSLYSRRGSEYF. The DNA for the CDR3 is TGTGCCAGCAGTTTATACTCTCGGCGGGGAAGCGAGTACTTC.

The chain employs TRBV25-1 and TRBJ2-7; perhaps D is TRBD1 or TRBD2 (5 bases each). V lost 5 bases and J lost 6, with 11 bases in between. CDR1 is MGHDK, CDR2 SYGVNS, per germline. This CDR3 is built from 12 residues. CDR3 nucleotides: TGTGCCAGCAGTCCGGGGCGATTCGAGCAGTACTTC. Translation gives CASSPGRFEQYF.

The chain joins TRBV5-5 to TRBJ1-1; 7 bases line up with TRBD1. V shed 0 bases, J shed 7 bases, and the junction held 6 bases outside the gene matches. The CDR3 runs 14 residues. Germline V gene data show CDR1 as SGHKS and CDR2 as YYEKEE (reference sequence). CDR3 DNA: TGTGCCAGCAGCTTGGGTGACAGGGCCGGTGAAGCTTTCTTT. Translated, it gives CASSLGDRAGEAFF.

J is TRBJ2-1 and V is TRBV5-1, with 10 bases lining up with TRBD2. Trimming cost V 5 bases and J 7 bases; bases outside gene matches: 6. CDR1 and CDR2 (germline): SGHRS, YFSETQ. The CDR3 is 14 amino acids. The CDR3 sequence is CASSSGGRGNEQFF. CDR3 bases: TGCGCCAGCAGTAGCGGGGGGCGGGGAAATGAGCAGTTCTTC. The full variable domain, in which reference TRBV5-1 and TRBJ2-1 provide the parts outside the CDR3, is KAGVTQTPRYLIKTRGQQVTLSCSPISGHRSVSWYQQTPGQGLQFLFEYFSETQRNKGNFPGRFSGRQFSNSRSEMNVSTLELGDSALYLCASSSGGRGNEQFFGPGTRLTVL.

About this clone itself: The DNA is left out, because the CDR3 cannot be placed on it with certainty; the CDR3 is given as TCRdb lists it. The V and J genes are TRBV4-2 and TRBJ2-1; TRBD2, as called in the table, went unchecked against the DNA. The CDR3 spans 18 residues, counting both ends. Germline CDR1 is LGHNA and CDR2 is YNFKEQ. The CDR3: CASSFGPGGPGSYNEQFF.

This clone showed up just once. The chain links TRBV5-1 to TRBJ2-3, with D uncertain. The CDR3 has 14 amino acids. V lost 0 bases and J lost 0, with 5 bases in between. Germline V gene sequence: CDR1 SGHRS, CDR2 YFSETQ. In DNA form, the CDR3 reads TGCGCCAGCAGCTTGGCCTCTAGCACAGATACGCAGTATTTT. Its protein product is CASSLASSTDTQYF.

This chain connects TRBV7-2 to TRBJ2-1, with D possibly TRBD2 on 5 matching bases. The length of the CDR3 is 14 residues. The ends were cut back, 7 bases at V and 0 bases at J, with 10 bases in the middle. CDR1 and CDR2 (germline): SGHTA, FQGNSA. The CDR3: CASISEVSYNEQFF. CDR3 in DNA: TGTGCCAGCATCTCGGAGGTCTCCTACAATGAGCAGTTCTTC.

This clone has more than one count but fewer than ten. The V and J genes are TRBV21-1 and TRBJ1-5. TRBV21-1 is noted as a pseudogene. The CDR3 is 10 amino acids. The CDR3 region has the DNA TGTGCCAGCGGAGGGCAGCCCCAGCATTTT. The encoded protein is CASGGQPQHF.

V and J are TRBV30 and TRBJ1-2, with D uncertain. CDR3 length equals 13 residues. From germline, CDR1 is GTSNPN and CDR2 SVGIG (reference sequence). The V end was cut by 2 bases, the J end by 8 bases, with 15 bases between. CDR3 residues: CAWSLPGSYGYTF. The CDR3 coding sequence is TGTGCCTGGAGTTTACCGGGTTCTTACGGCTACACCTTC.

This sequence joins TRBV30 and TRBJ2-2; D is unclear. The CDR3 has 14 residues. Trimming took off 3 bases at V and 5 bases at J, with 13 bases between the two ends. Germline V gene data show CDR1 as GTSNPN and CDR2 as SVGIG (reference sequence). The CDR3 bases are TGTGCCTGGAGCAGTCCCAGAATTACCGGGGAGCTGTTTTTT. It yields the protein CAWSSPRITGELFF.

In this sample, this clone is medium-sized. CDR3 DNA sequence: TGTGCCAGCAGTTACGGAGGCGCGAATCAGCCCCAGCATTTT. Translated: CASSYGGANQPQHF. This sequence joins TRBV6-5 and TRBJ1-5; D is undetermined. This CDR3 is built from 14 residues. V was shortened by 2 bases and J by 4 bases, with 9 bases between the two germline ends. Germline V lookup: CDR1 MNHEY, CDR2 SVGAGI.

This clone was recorded a few times. This chain uses TRBV10-1 with TRBJ1-2; D is unclear. V lost 4 bases, J lost 5 bases, and 11 bases lay in between. Germline CDR1 WNHNN, CDR2 SYGVQD (reference sequence). CDR3 length: 13 residues. The CDR3 loop reads CASSVNRAYGYTF. The CDR3 DNA follows: TGCGCCAGCAGTGTGAACCGTGCTTATGGCTACACCTTC.